This is a list of T cell receptor beta chains from one sample in a study of T cell responses to AZD1222 COVID-19 vaccine. TCRdb's table, derived via immunoSEQ multiplex PCR, lists solely in-frame clones and lacks some. The profile covers approximately 150,000 clones, with nearly 95% appearing a single time and around 2.5% taken by the ten largest. The sample in question was peripheral blood, obtained on day 0 of AZD1222 vaccination. The source is an adult in good health. Both conserved end residues are part of each CDR3. Clone size appears in some rows only: once, few, many, or a class for an expanded clone.

CDR3 protein: CASMDSGRRNEQFF
V gene: TRBV19
J gene: TRBJ2-1
clone size: -

CDR3 protein: CASSLAREPYEQYF
V gene: TRBV5-1
J gene: TRBJ2-7
clone size: -

CDR3 protein: CASSDDGGTDTQYF
V gene: TRBV6-1
J gene: TRBJ2-3
clone size: -

CDR3 protein: CASSLTGNTEAFF
V gene: TRBV7-2
J gene: TRBJ1-1
clone size: -

CDR3 protein: CATSRDTEAFF
V gene: TRBV15
J gene: TRBJ1-1
clone size: -

CDR3 protein: CASSVVAGGFPRTDTQYF
V gene: TRBV9
J gene: TRBJ2-3
clone size: -

CDR3 protein: CATGRSGGFEQYF
V gene: TRBV28
J gene: TRBJ2-7
clone size: -

CDR3 protein: CASSPVLGPGNTIYF
V gene: TRBV7-9
J gene: TRBJ1-3
clone size: -

CDR3 protein: CASSEGQGAPTFGYTF
V gene: TRBV6-1
J gene: TRBJ1-2
clone size: -

CDR3 protein: CASSYRLFGDDTQYF
V gene: TRBV5-4
J gene: TRBJ2-3
clone size: -

CDR3 protein: CASSLTGPTNEKLFF
V gene: TRBV7-2
J gene: TRBJ1-4
clone size: once

CDR3 protein: CASSVSGRDSPLHF
V gene: TRBV2
J gene: TRBJ1-6
clone size: -

CDR3 protein: CASSWMGGEIGYTF
V gene: TRBV5-4
J gene: TRBJ1-2
clone size: -

CDR3 protein: CASSSGVRNSPLHF
V gene: TRBV7-2
J gene: TRBJ1-6
clone size: -

CDR3 protein: CATSRDRGGDTDTQYF
V gene: TRBV15
J gene: TRBJ2-3
clone size: medium-sized

CDR3 protein: CAISGDRDSTDTQYF
V gene: TRBV10-3
J gene: TRBJ2-3
clone size: -

CDR3 protein: CASSRRGPGDNTIYF
V gene: TRBV3-1/TRBV3-2
J gene: TRBJ1-3
clone size: -

CDR3 protein: CASSLLGGQGQIGNTIYF
V gene: TRBV4-3
J gene: TRBJ1-3
clone size: -

CDR3 protein: CASSLSPGQGSGQPQHF
V gene: TRBV2
J gene: TRBJ1-5
clone size: -

CDR3 protein: CASSLKGWTEAFF
V gene: TRBV7-9
J gene: TRBJ1-1
clone size: few

CDR3 protein: CASSSLRDSSISEQYF
V gene: TRBV7-8
J gene: TRBJ2-7
clone size: -

CDR3 protein: CSVEGRDSSSYEQYF
V gene: TRBV29-1
J gene: TRBJ2-7
clone size: few

CDR3 protein: CASSPMADSPLHF
V gene: TRBV18
J gene: TRBJ1-6
clone size: -

CDR3 protein: CASSESDRAWGQPQHF
V gene: TRBV6-1
J gene: TRBJ1-5
clone size: -

CDR3 protein: CSAFKETQYF
V gene: TRBV20-1
J gene: TRBJ2-5
clone size: -

CDR3 protein: CATSRYGTGNTEAFF
V gene: TRBV15
J gene: TRBJ1-1
clone size: -

CDR3 protein: CASSSGRASYEQYF
V gene: TRBV19
J gene: TRBJ2-7
clone size: -

CDR3 protein: CASSQGPAYDNSPLHF
V gene: TRBV16
J gene: TRBJ1-6
clone size: -

CDR3 protein: CASSRGLNTGELFF
V gene: TRBV9
J gene: TRBJ2-2
clone size: -

CDR3 protein: CASSAGTGSYSNQPQHF
V gene: TRBV5-5
J gene: TRBJ1-5
clone size: few

CDR3 protein: CASSLAGSSSAPETQYF
V gene: TRBV5-1
J gene: TRBJ2-5
clone size: -

CDR3 protein: CASSYEVGTDTQYF
V gene: TRBV6-2/TRBV6-3
J gene: TRBJ2-3
clone size: -

CDR3 protein: CASSPPTNYGYTF
V gene: TRBV18
J gene: TRBJ1-2
clone size: -

CDR3 protein: CASSFSGGNDYEQYF
V gene: TRBV7-6
J gene: TRBJ2-7
clone size: -

CDR3 protein: CASSYGSRNEQFF
V gene: TRBV6-5
J gene: TRBJ2-1
clone size: once

CDR3 protein: CASSGRDRGDEKLFF
V gene: TRBV5-8
J gene: TRBJ1-4
clone size: once